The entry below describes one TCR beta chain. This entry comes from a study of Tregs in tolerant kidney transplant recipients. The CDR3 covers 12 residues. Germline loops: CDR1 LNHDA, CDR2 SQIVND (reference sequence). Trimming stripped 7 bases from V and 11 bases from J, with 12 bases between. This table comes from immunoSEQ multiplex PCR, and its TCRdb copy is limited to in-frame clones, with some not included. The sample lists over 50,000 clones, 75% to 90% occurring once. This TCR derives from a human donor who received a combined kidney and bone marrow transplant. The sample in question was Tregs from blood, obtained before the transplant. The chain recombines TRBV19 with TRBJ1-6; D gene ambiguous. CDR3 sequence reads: CASTTPGAPLHF. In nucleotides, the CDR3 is TGTGCCAGTACCACACCCGGAGCACCCCTCCACTTT.